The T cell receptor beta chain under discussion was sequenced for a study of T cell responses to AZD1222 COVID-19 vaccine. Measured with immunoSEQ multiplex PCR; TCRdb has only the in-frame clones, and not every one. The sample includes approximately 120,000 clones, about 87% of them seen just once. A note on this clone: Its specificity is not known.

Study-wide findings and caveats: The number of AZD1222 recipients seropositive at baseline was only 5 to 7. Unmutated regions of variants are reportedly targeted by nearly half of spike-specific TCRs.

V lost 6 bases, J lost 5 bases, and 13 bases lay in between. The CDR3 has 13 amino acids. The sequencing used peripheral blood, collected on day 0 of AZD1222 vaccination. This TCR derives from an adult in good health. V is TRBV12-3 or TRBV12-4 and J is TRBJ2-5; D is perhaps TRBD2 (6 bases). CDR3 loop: CASSTGASETQYF. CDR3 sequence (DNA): TGTGCCAGCAGCACGGGAGCATCGGAGACCCAGTACTTC.